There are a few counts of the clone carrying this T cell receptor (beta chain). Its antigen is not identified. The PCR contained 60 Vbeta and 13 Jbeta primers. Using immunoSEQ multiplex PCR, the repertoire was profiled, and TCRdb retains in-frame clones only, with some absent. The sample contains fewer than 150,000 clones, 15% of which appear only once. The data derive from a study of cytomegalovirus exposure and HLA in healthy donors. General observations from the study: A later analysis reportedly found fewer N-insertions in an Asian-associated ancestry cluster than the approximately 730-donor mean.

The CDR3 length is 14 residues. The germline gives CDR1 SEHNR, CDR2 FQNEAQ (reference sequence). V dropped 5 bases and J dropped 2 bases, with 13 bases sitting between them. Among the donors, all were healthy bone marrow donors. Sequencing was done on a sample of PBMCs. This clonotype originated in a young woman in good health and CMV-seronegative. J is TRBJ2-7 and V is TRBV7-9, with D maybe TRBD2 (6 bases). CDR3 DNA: TGTGCCAGCAGCCCGGGGACTCGTCCCTACGAGCAGTACTTC. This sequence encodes CASSPGTRPYEQYF.